Included here is one T cell receptor (beta chain) sequence, with context. Antigen unknown. The data derive from a study of blood T cells in healthy people across ages. J lost 6 bases, V lost 5 bases, and 7 bases had no gene match. Per the germline V gene, CDR1 is MDHEN and CDR2 is SYDVKM. The CDR3 runs 15 residues. Whole-study findings and limits: Both naive CD4+ cell counts and diversity were greater in long-lived donors than in aged donors. Unsorted PBMCs ruled out conclusive naive versus antigen-experienced comparison.

A second about 6 to 11 cycle PCR used barcoded and J-beta primers. The yield of each sample was at least 2.5 million CDR3-containing paired-end reads. MiXCR was run by TCRdb on the 5' RACE reads, yielding one entry per CDR3 protein. The sample contains about 1,400,000 distinct CDR3 sequences, approximately 59% of which appear only once. The TCR was taken from a man aged 18 to 29 in good health. The sequencing input was blood. This chain uses TRBV28 with TRBJ1-6; TRBD1 aligns across 7 bases. The CDR3 DNA reads as TGTGCCAGCAGTCAACCGACAGGGCGTAATTCACCCCTCCACTTT. Translation: CASSQPTGRNSPLHF.